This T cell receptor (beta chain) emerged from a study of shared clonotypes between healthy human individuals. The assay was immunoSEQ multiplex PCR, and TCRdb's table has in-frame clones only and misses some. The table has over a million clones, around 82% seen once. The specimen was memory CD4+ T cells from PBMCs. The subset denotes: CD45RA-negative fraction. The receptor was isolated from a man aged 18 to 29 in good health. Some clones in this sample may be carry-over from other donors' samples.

Here the CDR3 DNA reads TGTGCCAGTAGTGACGCAGGGGAAGGGGACATTCAGTACTTC. Amino acid sequence: CASSDAGEGDIQYF. The chain links TRBV19 to TRBJ2-4; weak D call: TRBD1 (6 bases). The germline CDR1 and CDR2 sequences are LNHDA and SQIVND (reference sequence). The V end lost 5 bases, the J end lost 8 bases, and 16 bases lay between the germline ends. This CDR3 is 14 amino acids long.